The 29 T cell receptor beta chains presented below share a single source sample, sequenced in a study of T cell clonality in common variable immunodeficiency. Measured with immunoSEQ multiplex PCR; TCRdb has only the in-frame clones, and not every one. The record shows roughly 57,000 clones for this sample, with no singletons present. Sequenced input: peripheral blood mononuclear cells. The receptor set was obtained from a person aged 18 to 75 in good health.

This clone was recorded at least ten times. The read halts 3 residues ahead of the CDR3 end, with the missing end drawn from the germline J gene. The V gene is TRBV20-1, the J gene TRBJ2-1; D perhaps matches TRBD1 (6 bases). Germline V lookup: CDR1 DFQATT, CDR2 SNEGSKA (reference sequence). With 5 bases removed from V and 6 bases from J, the gap between germline ends came to 17 bases. This CDR3 region has 14 residues. CDR3 bases read: TGCAGTGCTGGTACAGGGTTAGGTCTCAATGAG. It translates to CSAGTGLGLNE. The entire CDR3 is CSAGTGLGLNEQFF.

This clone was detected ten times or more. The sequenced fragment ends 3 residues before the CDR3 boundary, so the rest is inferred from the germline J gene. The rearrangement joins TRBV18 to TRBJ2-1; possibly TRBD1 for D (5 bases). Looked up from germline, CDR1 is KGHSH and CDR2 is LQKENI. The V gene lost 3 bases and the J gene lost 6 bases, with 18 bases spanning the gap. CDR3 length: 16 amino acids. CDR3 protein: CASSPSQGFGANEQFF. Incomplete CDR3 DNA: TGTGCCAGCTCACCGTCGCAGGGATTTGGAGCCAATGAG. The variable domain in full, with the rest retrieved from reference TRBV18 and TRBJ2-1, is NAGVMQNPRHLVRRRGQEARLRCSPMKGHSHVYWYRQLPEEGLKFMVYLQKENIIDESGMPKERFSAEFPKEGPSILRIQQVVRGDSAAYFCASSPSQGFGANEQFFGPGTRLTVL.

This clone was seen at least ten times. The read terminates 3 residues ahead of where the CDR3 ends, so the germline J gene completes it. This chain links TRBV28 with TRBJ1-4, with D maybe TRBD1 (5 bases). Germline values: CDR1 MDHEN, CDR2 SYDVKM. This CDR3 comprises 14 residues. This CDR3 is CASSRGTYNSPLFF. CDR3 bases read: TGTGCCAGCTCGCGGGGCACCTATAATTCACCA.

This clone was found many times. Read data end 3 residues before the CDR3 end; the end is taken from the germline J gene. The chain has TRBV10-1 and TRBJ1-1; 11 bases map to TRBD1. This CDR3 spans 17 amino acids. Germline V gene data show CDR1 as WNHNN and CDR2 as SYGVQD (reference sequence). V lost 6 bases to trimming and J lost 5 bases; unmatched junction nucleotides: 14. Partial CDR3 DNA: TGCGCCAGCAGCTACGGGACAGGGGGGTCGGTCTTGACTGAA. It is translated as CASSYGTGGSVLTE. The entire CDR3 sequence reads CASSYGTGGSVLTEAFF.

This clone was seen ten or more times. The CDR3 goes on 3 residues after the read ends, and that part is filled in from the germline J gene. The chain joins TRBV19 to TRBJ1-2; a weak D match, TRBD1 (5 bases). The CDR3 runs to 13 residues. Looked up from germline, CDR1 is LNHDA and CDR2 is SQIVND (reference sequence). V dropped 2 bases and J dropped 6 bases, with 10 bases sitting between them. The CDR3 DNA, read in part, is TGTGCCAGTAGTATACAAGGGGTTGATGGC. Translating gives CASSIQGVDG. The entire CDR3 protein reads CASSIQGVDGYTF.

Many counts were recorded for this clone. The read stops 3 residues short of the end of the CDR3; the missing end is completed from the germline J gene. This sequence joins TRBV10-3 and TRBJ2-3, with 7 bases matching TRBD2. Germline V gene sequence: CDR1 ENHRY, CDR2 SYGVKD. The CDR3 consists of 12 residues. Trimming removed 10 bases from V and 4 bases from J; junction bases left unmatched: 5. The CDR3 loop is CATGRGADTQYF. The CDR3 DNA, read in part, is TGTGCCACGGGTCGGGGGGCAGATACG.

Comment on this clone: From the germline J gene comes the end of the CDR3, since the read stops 3 residues before it. The chain is built from TRBV6-2 or TRBV6-3 and TRBJ1-2; D is possibly TRBD1 (6 bases). CDR3 size: 17 residues. Per germline, CDR1 MNHEY and CDR2 SVGEGT. CDR3 sequence reads: CASSYSPSGGAVDTYTF. The sequenced CDR3 bases are TGTGCCAGCAGTTACTCTCCCAGCGGGGGGGCCGTAGATACC.

For this clone: The missing CDR3 end, 3 residues past where the read stops, is filled in from the germline J gene. The rearrangement joins TRBV7-9 to TRBJ1-6, with a tentative D call TRBD1 (5 bases). Germline values: CDR1 SEHNR, CDR2 FQNEAQ (reference sequence). Between the trimmed V and J ends, which lost 6 bases and 8 bases, there was a span of 11 bases. The CDR3 totals 13 residues. The part of the CDR3 DNA that was read is TGTGCCAGCAGGCATCCAGGGCATTCACCC. It translates to CASRHPGHSP. Given in full, the CDR3 is CASRHPGHSPLHF.

Ten or more counts support this clone. The sequenced fragment ends 3 residues before the CDR3 boundary, so the rest is inferred from the germline J gene. The chain links TRBV5-6 to TRBJ2-7; 7 bases line up with TRBD1. V shed 3 bases and J 6 bases; nucleotides not matched to a gene: 9. The CDR3 runs to 14 residues. Germline assignment: CDR1 SGHDT and CDR2 YYEEEE. CDR3 loop: CASSWGQYTGEQYF. CDR3 bases read: TGTGCCAGCAGCTGGGGACAGTACACGGGCGAG. The complete variable domain, with remaining parts taken from reference TRBV5-6 and TRBJ2-7, reads DAGVTQSPTHLIKTRGQQVTLRCSPKSGHDTVSWYQQALGQGPQFIFQYYEEEERQRGNFPDRFSGHQFPNYSSELNVNALLLGDSALYLCASSWGQYTGEQYFGPGTRLTVT.

Many counts were recorded for this clone. The CDR3 protein is CASSIGGTYNEQFF. The sequenced CDR3 bases are TGTGCCAGTAGTATCGGGGGTACCTACAATGAG. The genes are TRBV19 and TRBJ2-1, with D perhaps TRBD2 (6 bases). The read ends 3 residues shy of where the CDR3 ends; the end is completed using the germline J gene. Per germline, CDR1 LNHDA and CDR2 SQIVND (reference sequence). Trimming removed 3 bases from V and 2 bases from J, with 8 bases in between. This CDR3 has 14 residues.

This clone was counted ten times or more. CDR3 in amino acids: CASSFQGWTEAFF. The DNA read from the CDR3 is TGTGCCAGCAGCTTTCAGGGTTGGACTGAA. The V and J genes are TRBV7-2 and TRBJ1-1, with a weak D call TRBD1 (5 bases). The read falls 3 residues short of the CDR3 end, and the missing part is taken from the germline J gene. This CDR3 comprises 13 residues. Germline V gives CDR1 SGHTA, CDR2 FQGNSA. Trimming pared 3 bases from V and 5 bases from J, leaving 10 bases between.

This clone was seen repeatedly, ten times or more. The read terminates 3 residues ahead of where the CDR3 ends, so the germline J gene completes it. This sequence joins TRBV4-1 and TRBJ1-3; D is ambiguous. Germline V lookup: CDR1 MGHRA, CDR2 YSYEKL. This CDR3 is built from 15 residues. Deletions cut 1 base from V and 2 bases from J, with 9 bases between. The DNA read from the CDR3 is TGCGCCAGCAGCCAAGTAGAACGAACTGGAAACACC. Amino acid sequence: CASSQVERTGNT. The entire CDR3 reads CASSQVERTGNTIYF.

This clone was seen ten or more times. Sequencing ends 3 residues short of the CDR3 end; the germline J gene provides the rest. The chain is built from TRBV2 and TRBJ2-7; the match to TRBD2 covers 10 bases. Germline CDR1 is SNHLY and CDR2 is FYNNEI. The junction had 11 bases not matched to a gene; V was cut back by 2 bases and J by 1 base. The CDR3 runs to 18 residues. CDR3 protein: CASSEIPSGSYLSYEQYF. The sequenced CDR3 bases are TGTGCCAGCAGTGAAATCCCTAGCGGGAGTTACCTTTCCTACGAG.

This clone was picked up many times. The observed sequence ends 3 residues before the CDR3 terminus, with the missing tail filled in from the germline J gene. This specimen includes other DNA sequences encoding the same CDR3. V usage is TRBV7-2 and J usage is TRBJ1-2, with 12 bases aligning to TRBD1. The CDR3 consists of 16 residues. Germline V lookup: CDR1 SGHTA, CDR2 FQGNSA. Incomplete CDR3 DNA: TGTGCCAGCAGCTTAGCCCGGGGACAGGGGGCGCAAGGC. As protein: CASSLARGQGAQG. The CDR3, in full, reads CASSLARGQGAQGYTF.

This clone has at least ten counts. The CDR3 end falls 3 residues outside the read, so it is completed with the germline J gene. The chain employs TRBV29-1 and TRBJ2-3; 7 bases fit TRBD1. The CDR3 runs to 13 residues. Germline V lookup: CDR1 SQVTM, CDR2 ANQGSEA. Incomplete CDR3 DNA: TGCAGCGTCGACGGGACAGCCCAAGAGACG. This codes for CSVDGTAQET. The entire CDR3 protein reads CSVDGTAQETQYF.

This clone was seen repeatedly, ten times or more. Relative to the germline gene, one junction end is altered; a read error may explain this. Read data end 3 residues before the CDR3 end; the end is taken from the germline J gene. The rearrangement links TRBV4-2 to TRBJ2-1, with a possible D match to TRBD1 (5 bases). CDR1 is LGHNA and CDR2 is YNFKEQ in the germline V gene. This CDR3 has 14 residues. CDR3 sequence: CASSQDHRIGEQFF. The CDR3 DNA, read in part, is TGCGCCAGCAGCCAAGATCACAGGATAGGTGAG.

This clone was detected ten times or more. The read terminates 3 residues before the CDR3 end, so the remaining end is supplied by the germline J gene. The gene calls are TRBV7-8 and TRBJ2-1, with TRBD1 matching over 7 bases. The junction had 0 bases not matched to a gene; V was cut back by 1 base and J by 6 bases. CDR1 and CDR2 (germline): SGHVS, FQNEAQ. The CDR3 covers 13 residues. The CDR3 DNA, read in part, is TGTGCCAGCAGCTTAGACAGGGGCAATGAG. Protein: CASSLDRGNE. The entire CDR3 protein is CASSLDRGNEQFF. Supplemented by reference TRBV7-8 and TRBJ2-1, the full variable domain reads GAGVSQSPRYKVAKRGQDVALRCDPISGHVSLFWYQQALGQGPEFLTYFQNEAQLDKSGLPSDRFFAERPEGSVSTLKIQRTQQEDSAVYLCASSLDRGNEQFFGPGTRLTVL.

Only a few counts were recorded for this clone. Coverage ceases 3 residues before the CDR3 finishes, and the germline J gene fills in the end. The genes are TRBV30 and TRBJ1-2; D call uncertain. Germline values: CDR1 GTSNPN, CDR2 SVGIG (reference sequence). CDR3 length equals 17 residues. CDR3 residues: CAWRLASGLMSSYDYTF. CDR3 DNA (partial): TGTGCCTGGAGGTTGGCTAGCGGGCTGATGAGCTCCTACGAC. Complete variable domain (other parts from reference TRBV30 and TRBJ1-2): SQTIHQWPATLVQPVGSPLSLECTVEGTSNPNLYWYRQAAGRGLQLLFYSVGIGQISSEVPQNLSASRPQDRQFILSSKKLLLSDSGFYLCAWRLASGLMSSYDYTFGSGTRLTVV.

This clone showed up many times. The junction does not match germline at one end; this may be a read error. The CDR3 extends 3 residues past the end of the read, so its final part is completed from the germline J gene. The chain employs TRBV4-2 and TRBJ2-3, with 11 bases fitting TRBD2. Germline CDR1 LGHNA, CDR2 YNFKEQ. The CDR3 extends over 18 amino acids. CDR3 bases read: TGCGCTAGCAGCCAAGGCTCCTATAGCGGGGGGGCCAGAGATACG. Protein sequence: CASSQGSYSGGARDT. The entire CDR3 protein reads CASSQGSYSGGARDTQYF.

This clone was observed at least ten times. The CDR3 end is not reached by the read, which stops 3 residues before it; the germline J gene fills it in. The genes are TRBV28 and TRBJ2-3; TRBD1 aligns across 7 bases. This CDR3 has 16 amino acids. CDR1 and CDR2 (germline): MDHEN, SYDVKM. Trimming cost V 6 bases and J 0 bases; bases outside gene matches: 9. The CDR3 bases that were read are TGTGCCAGCAGCCCGACAGGGATTCGTAGCACAGATACG. Translation gives CASSPTGIRSTDT. Given in full, the CDR3 is CASSPTGIRSTDTQYF. The whole variable domain, remainder taken from reference TRBV28 and TRBJ2-3, is DVKVTQSSRYLVKRTGEKVFLECVQDMDHENMFWYRQDPGLGLRLIYFSYDVKMKEKGDIPEGYSVSREKKERFSLILESASTNQTSMYLCASSPTGIRSTDTQYFGPGTRLTVL.

Partial CDR3 DNA: TGTGCCAGCTCACCGGGGGCGAGAACTTACAATGAC. This translates into CASSPGARTYND. The whole CDR3 protein is CASSPGARTYNDYTF. This chain links TRBV18 with TRBJ1-2, with D possibly matching TRBD1 (6 bases). The read finishes 3 residues shy of the CDR3 end, and the germline J gene is used to complete it. CDR1 KGHSH and CDR2 LQKENI come from the germline V gene. The CDR3 length is 15 residues.

This clone was seen repeatedly, ten times or more. CDR3 amino acids: CASSAQGNIQYF. The sequenced part of the CDR3 DNA is TGTGCCAGCAGCGCACAAGGAAACATT. The rearrangement joins TRBV3-1 (or the pseudogene TRBV3-2) to TRBJ2-4; no firm D call. The read is 3 residues too short to cover the CDR3 end, so that end is filled in from the germline J gene. The V and J ends lost 5 bases and 6 bases respectively, with 8 bases between them. The CDR3 extends over 12 amino acids. The germline CDR1 and CDR2 sequences are LGHDT and YNNKEL (reference sequence).

The sample holds many counts of this clone. From the germline J gene comes the end of the CDR3, since the read stops 3 residues before it. This chain connects TRBV6-1 to TRBJ1-5; D possibly corresponds to TRBD1 (6 bases). The V gene lost 5 bases and the J gene lost 0 bases, with 17 bases spanning the gap. Germline V gene lookup returns CDR1 MNHNS and CDR2 SASEGT. The CDR3 totals 17 residues. CDR3 region: CASSKDRFTTSNQPQHF. CDR3 DNA, as far as it was read: TGTGCCAGCAGTAAAGACAGGTTTACGACTAGCAATCAGCCC.

This clone has at least ten counts. Read coverage stops 3 residues before the CDR3 terminus; the germline J gene supplies the remainder. This rearrangement joins TRBV4-1 to TRBJ1-6; tentative D call: TRBD1 (5 bases). V lost 0 bases, J lost 5 bases, and 14 bases lay in between. Germline CDR1 reads MGHRA; CDR2 reads YSYEKL. The CDR3 sequence is 17 residues long. The CDR3 reads CASSQDWSGNHNSPLHF. The sequenced part of the CDR3 DNA is TGCGCCAGCAGCCAAGATTGGTCAGGGAATCATAATTCACCC.

This clone was seen repeatedly, ten times or more. The read halts 3 residues ahead of the CDR3 end, with the missing end drawn from the germline J gene. This chain uses TRBV30 with TRBJ1-1, with a possible D match to TRBD1 (6 bases). From germline, CDR1 is GTSNPN and CDR2 SVGIG (reference sequence). V lost 3 bases, J lost 5 bases, and 16 bases lay in between. This CDR3 contains 14 residues. Incomplete CDR3 DNA: TGTGCCTGGAGGCTACAGGGTACGCATACTGAA. Amino acid sequence: CAWRLQGTHTE. The CDR3 as a whole reads CAWRLQGTHTEAFF.

The sample holds many counts of this clone. The sequenced fragment ends 3 residues before the CDR3 boundary, so the rest is inferred from the germline J gene. This rearrangement joins TRBV10-3 to TRBJ1-2, with TRBD1 as a possible D gene (5 bases). The V and J ends lost 4 bases and 2 bases respectively, with 8 bases between them. Germline CDR1 is ENHRY and CDR2 is SYGVKD. The CDR3 sequence is 13 residues long. Incomplete CDR3 DNA: TGTGCCATCAGTGTCGAGGGGAACTATGGC. Amino acid sequence: CAISVEGNYG. The whole CDR3 sequence is CAISVEGNYGYTF.

In this sample, this clone turned up many times. The observed sequence ends 3 residues before the CDR3 terminus, with the missing tail filled in from the germline J gene. V usage is TRBV5-4 and J usage is TRBJ1-1; no firm D call. Trimming cost V 10 bases and J 7 bases, with 14 bases left between them. The CDR3 runs to 11 residues. Germline lookup yields CDR1 SGHNT and CDR2 YYREEE (reference sequence). The sequenced part of the CDR3 DNA is TGTGCCTTCAGTGGAAAGGGTGAA. This gives the protein CAFSGKGE. The whole CDR3 region reads CAFSGKGEAFF.

This clone was counted many times. The read gets to within 3 residues of the CDR3 end, and the germline J gene fills in the rest. The chain has TRBV28 and TRBJ2-5, with 8 bases identical to TRBD2. J lost 7 bases, V lost 6 bases, and 10 bases had no gene match. Germline V gene data show CDR1 as MDHEN and CDR2 as SYDVKM. This CDR3 contains 14 residues. The CDR3 bases that were read are TGTGCCAGCAGGAGTCTCCCCGCGGGGGGGACC. This encodes CASRSLPAGGT. The entire CDR3 is CASRSLPAGGTQYF.

This clone was seen many times. The observed sequence ends 3 residues before the CDR3 terminus, with the missing tail filled in from the germline J gene. This chain joins TRBV20-1 and TRBJ2-5, with a possible D match to TRBD1 (6 bases). Germline-derived CDR1 and CDR2 are DFQATT and SNEGSKA (reference sequence). The ends were cut back, 6 bases at V and 1 base at J, with 18 bases in the middle. The length of the CDR3 is 15 residues. The CDR3 sequence: CSAVSPTGSQETQYF. CDR3 bases read: TGCAGTGCCGTTTCTCCTACAGGGTCCCAAGAGACC.